The TCR beta chain under discussion was sequenced for a study of siplizumab effects on memory and regulatory T cells. Using immunoSEQ multiplex PCR, the repertoire was profiled, and TCRdb retains in-frame clones only, with some absent. Counted here are 100,000 or so clones, roughly 94% occurring once; the ten biggest clones make up 1.3%. Trimming cost V 6 bases and J 1 base, with 10 bases left between them. The CDR3 sequence is 14 residues long. The V gene's germline CDR1 is SGHDN and CDR2 FVKESK. Notes on this clone: Its antigen is unidentified.

Study findings and constraints: Whether the proliferating Tregs (from siplizumab cultures) were suppressive was not confirmed. Treg origin accounted for an average of around 69% of mappable alloreactive CD4+ clones with siplizumab and about 27% in controls.

Sequenced: non-Treg CD4+ T cells sorted from blood. The chain links TRBV14 to TRBJ1-5; D remains ambiguous. The TCR was taken from a human donor in good health. The CDR3 protein is CASSPGWSNQPQHF. The DNA for the CDR3 is TGTGCCAGCAGTCCGGGATGGAGCAATCAGCCCCAGCATTTT.